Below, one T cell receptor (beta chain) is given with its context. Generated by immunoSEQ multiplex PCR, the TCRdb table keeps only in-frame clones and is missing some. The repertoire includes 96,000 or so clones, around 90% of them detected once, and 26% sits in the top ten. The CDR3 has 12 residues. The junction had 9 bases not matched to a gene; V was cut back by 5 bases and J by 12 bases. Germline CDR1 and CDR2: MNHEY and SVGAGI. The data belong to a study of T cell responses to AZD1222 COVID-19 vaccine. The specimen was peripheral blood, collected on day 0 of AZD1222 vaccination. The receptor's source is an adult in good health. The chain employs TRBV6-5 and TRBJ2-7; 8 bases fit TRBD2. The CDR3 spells CASSPPGGTAYF. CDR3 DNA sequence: TGTGCCAGCAGTCCCCCGGGGGGGACGGCGTACTTC.